The 2 T cell receptor beta chains in this list originate from one sample, sequenced in a study of blood T cells in healthy people across ages. A J-beta primer mix and a sample-barcoded 5' primer were used in a second PCR of about 7 to 12 cycles. In TCRdb, the 5' RACE reads were re-called with MiXCR into one record per CDR3 protein. Here the sample spans about 1,400,000 distinct CDR3 sequences, around 59% being singletons. Source material: blood. The receptor set was obtained from a man aged 18 to 29 in good health.

The sample holds one count of this clonotype. The J gene is TRBJ2-5, the V gene TRBV6-2 or TRBV6-3; D gene unclear. The J call may be incorrect, as the DNA end agrees better with TRBJ2-7. Germline CDR1 is MNHEY and CDR2 is SVGEGT. The CDR3 consists of 13 residues. The CDR3 DNA follows: TGTGCCAGCAGTTACGGAGAGTTGGGCGAGCAGTACTTC. Its protein is CASSYGELGEQYF.

The chain links TRBV5-1 to TRBJ2-3, with D uncertain. This CDR3 spans 15 amino acids. Germline V gene sequence: CDR1 SGHRS, CDR2 YFSETQ. Trimming stripped 2 bases from V and 6 bases from J, with 16 bases between. DNA of the CDR3: TGCGCCAGCAGCTTCGAGGACCGGACGGTGGATACGCAGTATTTT. Translation: CASSFEDRTVDTQYF.